The T cell receptor beta chain under discussion was sequenced for a study of graft-versus-host responses after intestinal transplantation. The CDR3 loop spans 16 amino acids. The V gene end was trimmed by 4 bases and the J gene end by 3 bases; junction bases not matched to a gene: 7. CDR1 and CDR2 from the germline V gene are MDHEN and SYDVKM. Turning to this clone: Its antigen is as yet unknown.

General study results and limits: High graft-versus-host to host-versus-graft clonal ratios were seen in allografts of patients with graft-donor T cell macrochimerism.

Data came from immunoSEQ multiplex PCR; TCRdb stores just in-frame clones and leaves some out. The table shows just over 95,000 clones, with approximately 90% occurring only once. Source: unstimulated CD4+ T cells sorted from spleen or lymph node cells, taken before intestinal transplant. This receptor was obtained from a human donor who received an intestinal transplant. The chain recombines TRBV28 with TRBJ2-1, with 9 positions matching TRBD1. CDR3 sequence: CASSSPGTGLYNEQFF. The CDR3 region has the DNA TGTGCCAGCAGTTCTCCCGGGACAGGGCTCTACAATGAGCAGTTCTTC.